Below, 2 T cell receptor beta chains from the same sample are listed, as sequenced in a study of blood T cell repertoires in COVID-19. Profiling relied on immunoSEQ multiplex PCR, and the TCRdb table lists in-frame clones only, not all of them. The sample contains approximately 250,000 clones, around 88% of which appear only once. The specimen sequenced was PBMCs or T cells enriched from blood (not recorded which). Receptors originate from a woman aged 40 to 50 with acute COVID-19.

As to this clone: The same CDR3 can be traced to other DNA sequences in this sample. The chain couples TRBV7-9 to TRBJ1-2; 7 bases map to TRBD1. The CDR3 spans 13 residues. The ends lost 0 bases at V and 8 bases at J; junction bases unmatched: 3. Germline V gene data show CDR1 as SEHNR and CDR2 as FQNEAQ (reference sequence). CDR3 bases: TGTGCCAGCAGCTTAGCAACAGGGGTCGGCTACACCTTC. Its translation is CASSLATGVGYTF.

The chain employs TRBV9 and TRBJ1-2; 7 bases agree with TRBD1. Germline V gene lookup returns CDR1 SGDLS and CDR2 YYNGEE. This CDR3 spans 14 amino acids. With 3 bases clipped from V and 8 bases from J, the junction kept 10 bases outside the gene matches. The CDR3: CASSENRGLGGYTF. In DNA form, the CDR3 reads TGTGCCAGCAGCGAGAACAGGGGATTGGGCGGCTACACCTTC.